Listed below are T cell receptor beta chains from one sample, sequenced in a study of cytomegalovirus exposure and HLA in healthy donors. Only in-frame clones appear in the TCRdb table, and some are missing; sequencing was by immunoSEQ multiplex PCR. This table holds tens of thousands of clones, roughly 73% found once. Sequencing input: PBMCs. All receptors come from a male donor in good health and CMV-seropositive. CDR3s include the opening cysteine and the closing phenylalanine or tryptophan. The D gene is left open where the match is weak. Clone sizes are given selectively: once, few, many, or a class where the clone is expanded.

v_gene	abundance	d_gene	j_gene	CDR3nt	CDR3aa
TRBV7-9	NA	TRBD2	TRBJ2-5	TGTGCCGGACGGAGGGAGGGGGAGACCCAGTACTTC	CAGRREGETQYF
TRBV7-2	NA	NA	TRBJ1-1	TGTGCCAGCAGCTTATTCACTAACACTGAAGCTTTCTTT	CASSLFTNTEAFF
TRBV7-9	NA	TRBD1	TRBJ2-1	TGTGCCAGCAGCTCAGGGACAGGGGCCTACAATGAGCAGTTCTTC	CASSSGTGAYNEQFF
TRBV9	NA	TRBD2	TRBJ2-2	TGTGCCAGCAGCGGGAGACTAGCGGGAGGGTCCGGGGAGCTGTTTTTT	CASSGRLAGGSGELFF
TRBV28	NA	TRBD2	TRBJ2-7	TGTGCCAGCAGTTTGATAGCGGGAGTCCGGGAGCAGTACTTC	CASSLIAGVREQYF
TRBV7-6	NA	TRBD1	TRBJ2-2	TGTGCCAGCAGCCTGGGGGACAGCTCCACGAACACCGGGGAGCTGTTTTTT	CASSLGDSSTNTGELFF
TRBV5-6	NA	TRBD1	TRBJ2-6	TGTGCCAGCAGCATGGGACAGGGGTACTCTGGGGCCAACGTCCTGACTTTC	CASSMGQGYSGANVLTF
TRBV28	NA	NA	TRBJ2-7	TGTGCCAGCAGCATACCCTTTGGCAGGGCCACCTACGAGCAGTACTTC	CASSIPFGRATYEQYF
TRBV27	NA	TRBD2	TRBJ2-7	TGTGCCAGCAGTTTAACGGAGGGGGAAGGACTAGCGGGAGGACGCTCCTACGAGCAGTACTTC	CASSLTEGEGLAGGRSYEQYF
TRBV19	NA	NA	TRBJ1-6	TGTGCCAGTAGTATCGGGCAGGGCACTTCACCCCTCCACTTT	CASSIGQGTSPLHF
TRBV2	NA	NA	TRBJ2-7	TGTGCCAGCAGTGAAAGGTCCTGGGGGCCCCTAGCAGGCGGCTACGAGCAGTACTTC	CASSERSWGPLAGGYEQYF
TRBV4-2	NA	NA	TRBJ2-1	TGTGCCAGCAGCCAAGATCCGGTTGAACTAGGGCAGTTCTTC	CASSQDPVELGQFF
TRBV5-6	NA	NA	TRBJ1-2	TGTGCCAGCAGCTTAGGGGGATTAAGGGACTATGGCTACACCTTC	CASSLGGLRDYGYTF
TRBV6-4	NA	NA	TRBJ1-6	TGTGCCAGCCCGGTCGGGTCTTCACCCCTCCACTTT	CASPVGSSPLHF
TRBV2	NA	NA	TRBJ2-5	TGTGCCAGCAGTGGCGGGGTTTTAGAGACCCAGTACTTC	CASSGGVLETQYF
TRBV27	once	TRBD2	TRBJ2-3	TGTGCCAGCAGTTCATCCCTAGCGGAGGCCCAAACAGATACGCAGTATTTT	CASSSSLAEAQTDTQYF
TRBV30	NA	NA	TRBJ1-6	TGTGCCTGGAGTTCAGGGGCCGCCTATAATTCACCCCTCCACTTT	CAWSSGAAYNSPLHF
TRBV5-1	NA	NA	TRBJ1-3	TGCGCCAGCAGCACGGGTCTGGGGGCACAAGGAAACACCATATATTTT	CASSTGLGAQGNTIYF